These 10 T cell receptor beta chains share one sample of origin, sequenced in a study of OX40 agonist ivuxolimab in advanced cancers. Data came from immunoSEQ multiplex PCR; TCRdb stores just in-frame clones and leaves some out. The top ten clones hold roughly 8.6% of a sample with some 77,000 clones, over 80% of them seen once. The sample was CD4+ or CD8+ T cells sorted from blood, taken in a trial of the OX40 agonist ivuxolimab. These receptors originate from an adult with an advanced solid tumor such as melanoma, head and neck, liver or kidney cancer.

This chain joins TRBV19 and TRBJ2-2, with D possibly matching TRBD1 (5 bases). CDR1 and CDR2 (germline): LNHDA, SQIVND (reference sequence). V gave up 6 bases and J gave up 1 base, with 9 bases separating them. This CDR3 contains 14 residues. CDR3 sequence: CASRDTGNTGELFF. CDR3 bases: TGTGCCAGTAGGGATACAGGGAACACCGGGGAGCTGTTTTTT. Complete variable domain (other parts from reference TRBV19 and TRBJ2-2): DGGITQSPKYLFRKEGQNVTLSCEQNLNHDAMYWYRQDPGQGLRLIYYSQIVNDFQKGDIAEGYSVSREKKESFPLTVTSAQKNPTAFYLCASRDTGNTGELFFGEGSRLTVL.

The chain recombines TRBV7-6 with TRBJ2-2, with D perhaps TRBD1 or TRBD2 (7 bases each). V was shortened by 5 bases and J by 5 bases, with 15 bases between the two germline ends. CDR3 length: 15 amino acids. Germline V gene data show CDR1 as SGHVS and CDR2 as FNYEAQ. CDR3 nucleotides: TGTGCCAGCAGCCAGGGGGGGGCTCCTACCGGGGAGCTGTTTTTT. Its protein is CASSQGGAPTGELFF.

The chain employs TRBV7-9 and TRBJ1-2; D perhaps matches TRBD1 (5 bases). This CDR3 has 15 amino acids. The V and J ends lost 1 base and 1 base respectively, with 10 bases between them. CDR1 is SEHNR and CDR2 is FQNEAQ in the germline V gene (reference sequence). This CDR3 reads CASSLELGLNYGYTF. The CDR3 DNA reads TGTGCCAGCAGCTTAGAATTGGGACTTAACTATGGCTACACCTTC.

The chain combines TRBV2 with TRBJ2-2; the D is unclear. CDR3 length: 13 amino acids. Germline lookup yields CDR1 SNHLY and CDR2 FYNNEI. V was cut by 3 bases and J by 7 bases, with 9 bases left in between. The DNA of the CDR3 is TGTGCCAGCAGTGATCCCCACGGCGGGGAGCTGTTTTTT. The encoded protein is CASSDPHGGELFF.

The V call is TRBV7-9, the J call TRBJ1-4; D not certain. With 1 base removed from V and 8 bases from J, the gap between germline ends came to 5 bases. There are 12 residues in the CDR3. CDR1 is SEHNR and CDR2 is FQNEAQ in the germline V gene (reference sequence). The CDR3, as DNA: TGTGCCAGCAGCTTAGGTCCCGAAAAACTGTTTTTT. Protein sequence: CASSLGPEKLFF.

V and J are TRBV6-5 and TRBJ1-1, with 10 bases matching TRBD1. Germline V gene lookup returns CDR1 MNHEY and CDR2 SVGAGI. The CDR3 loop spans 14 amino acids. Unmatched junction bases numbered 4, after V lost 4 bases and J lost 5 bases. The CDR3 DNA reads as TGTGCCAGCAGTTGGACAGGGGGGACGACTGAAGCTTTCTTT. Its translation is CASSWTGGTTEAFF.

The chain combines TRBV7-3 with TRBJ1-3, with unresolved D. Trimming took off 2 bases at V and 0 bases at J, with 5 bases between the two ends. This CDR3 contains 14 residues. The germline V gene encodes CDR1 SGHTA and CDR2 FQGTGA. The CDR3 coding sequence is TGTGCCAGCAGCTTAGGGATCTCTGGAAACACCATATATTTT. Amino acids: CASSLGISGNTIYF.

This sequence joins TRBV5-1 and TRBJ2-7; D gene uncertain. V was trimmed by 3 bases and J by 4 bases, leaving 8 bases between them. This CDR3 contains 12 residues. The germline gives CDR1 SGHRS, CDR2 YFSETQ. This CDR3 reads CASSSLGYEQYF. The CDR3 region has the DNA TGCGCCAGCAGCTCCCTAGGGTACGAGCAGTACTTC.

The rearrangement links TRBV10-3 to TRBJ2-1, with D perhaps given as TRBD1 or TRBD2 (5 bases each). Germline CDR1 and CDR2: ENHRY and SYGVKD. The CDR3 is made up of 19 amino acids. The V gene lost 4 bases and the J gene lost 8 bases, with 30 bases spanning the gap. The CDR3 nucleotides are TGTGCCATCAGTGTCATGGAACAAGAAGTAGGGGCCCAGAGGGATGAGCAGTTCTTC. It is translated as CAISVMEQEVGAQRDEQFF.

The V and J genes are TRBV5-3 and TRBJ2-7; the D call may be TRBD1 or TRBD2 (5 bases each). TRBV5-3 is reported as an ORF; its role is uncertain. The length of the CDR3 is 13 residues. The V gene lost 1 base and the J gene lost 3 bases, with 8 bases spanning the gap. For the CDR3, the DNA is TGTGCCAGAAGCTTGATGAGGGGCTACGAGCAGTACTTC. Protein sequence: CARSLMRGYEQYF.